This TCR beta chain appears in the sequencing data of a study of control samples from healthy donors and cancer patients. Trimming took 5 bases from V and 4 from J, leaving 16 bases between them. The germline V gene has CDR1 SGHVS and CDR2 FQNEAQ. This CDR3 comprises 15 residues. The data were produced by immunoSEQ multiplex PCR, yet TCRdb's version contains in-frame clones alone and is incomplete. The sample yields around 76,000 clones, about 89% seen once. Specimen: PBMCs. The source is a woman aged 50 to 60 with colorectal cancer. This chain links TRBV7-8 with TRBJ2-3; perhaps D is TRBD1 or TRBD2 (5 bases each). CDR3 bases: TGTGCCAGCAGCAACCTCGGGACCCTTCCAGATACGCAGTATTTT. It codes for CASSNLGTLPDTQYF. Full variable domain (missing parts from reference TRBV7-8 and TRBJ2-3): GAGVSQSPRYKVAKRGQDVALRCDPISGHVSLFWYQQALGQGPEFLTYFQNEAQLDKSGLPSDRFFAERPEGSVSTLKIQRTQQEDSAVYLCASSNLGTLPDTQYFGPGTRLTVL.